This is a list of T cell receptor beta chains from one sample in a study of blood T cells in healthy people across ages. TCRdb independently ran MiXCR on the 5' RACE reads; one entry per CDR3 protein. The sample lists 1.5 million to 2 million distinct CDR3 sequences; approximately 39% were seen once. Sequences were obtained from blood. These receptors originate from a human donor in good health. Each CDR3 is given with its conserved first and last residue. A D gene is named only where the DNA matches it firmly. Part of the rows lack a size; the others show once, few, many or a class for expanded clones.

CDR3 protein	CDR3 DNA	V gene	J gene	clone size	D gene
CASSSGKKSTDTQYF	TGTGCCAGCAGCTCGGGAAAGAAATCCACAGATACGCAGTATTTT	TRBV7-2	TRBJ2-3	few	.
CASSYAGGRYGYTF	TGTGCCAGCAGCTACGCGGGGGGGCGCTATGGCTACACCTTC	TRBV6-6	TRBJ1-2	.	.
CSARRGREKLFF	TGCAGTGCTAGGAGGGGACGGGAAAAACTGTTTTTT	TRBV20-1	TRBJ1-4	.	.
CASSVQGNNEKLFF	TGTGCCAGCAGCGTACAGGGGAATAATGAAAAACTGTTTTTT	TRBV9	TRBJ1-4	.	.
CASALGRSSSYNEQFF	TGTGCCAGCGCCCTGGGACGCAGTAGCTCCTACAATGAGCAGTTCTTC	TRBV2	TRBJ2-1	.	.
CASSSKPGTLLNEQFF	TGTGCCAGCAGCTCTAAACCCGGGACACTCCTCAATGAGCAGTTCTTC	TRBV7-3	TRBJ2-1	.	.
CASSPVGVAGPWGYTF	TGTGCCAGCAGCCCTGTGGGAGTAGCAGGTCCTTGGGGCTACACCTTC	TRBV12-3/TRBV12-4	TRBJ1-2	.	.
CASRPIHLNTEAFF	TGTGCCAGCAGACCCATCCACCTAAACACTGAAGCTTTCTTT	TRBV27	TRBJ1-1	once	.
CASSRASTYEQYF	TGTGCCAGCAGCCGAGCGTCAACCTACGAGCAGTACTTC	TRBV6-5	TRBJ2-7	.	.
CSASATGASGSSPLHF	TGCAGTGCTAGTGCTACAGGGGCTTCTGGTAGTTCACCCCTCCACTTT	TRBV20-1	TRBJ1-6	.	TRBD1
CASSVNSLVGELFF	TGTGCCAGCAGCGTAAATTCCCTCGTCGGGGAGCTGTTTTTT	TRBV9	TRBJ2-2	few	.
CASSQEAYRGSPLHF	TGCGCCAGCAGCCAAGAAGCTTACAGGGGTTCACCCCTCCACTTT	TRBV4-3	TRBJ1-6	few	TRBD1
CASSWDPGTGTQYF	TGCGCCAGCAGCTGGGATCCGGGGACGGGGACCCAGTACTTC	TRBV5-1	TRBJ2-5	.	.
CATSRVLTSAKNIQYF	TGTGCCACCTCTCGAGTGTTGACTTCAGCCAAAAACATTCAGTACTTC	TRBV6-5	TRBJ2-4	many	.
CASSSEGATQYF	TGTGCCAGCAGCTCCGAGGGGGCTACGCAGTATTTT	TRBV7-9	TRBJ2-3	once	TRBD1
CSASGVSGNTIYF	TGCAGTGCTAGTGGCGTCTCTGGAAACACCATATATTTT	TRBV20-1	TRBJ1-3	.	.
CASSRTRRGTGELFF	TGTGCCAGCAGCCGCACACGAAGAGGAACCGGGGAGCTGTTTTTT	TRBV12-3/TRBV12-4	TRBJ2-2	.	.
CASTRREDYSEQFF	TGTGCCAGCACCCGGCGAGAGGATTACAGTGAGCAGTTCTTC	TRBV12-3/TRBV12-4	TRBJ2-1	few	.
CASSLTGREGEQYF	TGTGCCAGCAGCTTAACCGGCAGGGAGGGCGAGCAGTACTTC	TRBV7-3	TRBJ2-7	.	TRBD2
CASREAGYEQYF	TGTGCCAGCAGGGAGGCCGGCTACGAGCAGTACTTC	TRBV6-4	TRBJ2-7	few	.
CASSSSGLAAETQYF	TGTGCTAGCAGCTCCTCGGGACTAGCTGCAGAGACCCAGTACTTC	TRBV7-7	TRBJ2-5	.	TRBD2
CSAGLHLRETQYF	TGCAGCGCGGGACTCCACCTAAGGGAGACCCAGTACTTC	TRBV29-1	TRBJ2-5	.	.
CASSDDRGRSTDTQYF	TGTGCCAGCAGTGACGACAGGGGGCGAAGCACAGATACGCAGTATTTT	TRBV12-3/TRBV12-4	TRBJ2-3	.	TRBD1
CSARVAGTTNEQFF	TGCAGTGCTAGAGTCGCGGGAACTACCAATGAGCAGTTCTTC	TRBV20-1	TRBJ2-1	.	.
CASSKPRDRGVYEQYF	TGTGCCAGCAGCAAACCCCGGGACAGGGGTGTCTACGAGCAGTACTTC	TRBV12-3/TRBV12-4	TRBJ2-7	few	TRBD1
CASSPTGKNTEAFF	TGTGCCAGCTCCCCAACAGGGAAGAACACTGAAGCTTTCTTT	TRBV18	TRBJ1-1	.	.
CASRPNQLGLDTQYF	TGTGCCAGCAGACCAAACCAGTTGGGGCTTGATACGCAGTATTTT	TRBV27	TRBJ2-3	few	.
CATSDLSIHTQYF	TGTGCCACCAGTGATTTGTCAATACATACGCAGTATTTT	TRBV24-1	TRBJ2-3	.	.
CATSAGPGRGEDTQYF	TGTGCCACCAGTGCGGGACCTGGGAGGGGGGAAGATACGCAGTATTTT	TRBV24-1	TRBJ2-3	.	.
CSVREAGANVLTF	TGTAGCGTTCGGGAGGCTGGGGCCAACGTCCTGACTTTC	TRBV29-1	TRBJ2-6	.	TRBD2
CATSDLPNEGGSYNEQFF	TGTGCCACCAGTGACCTACCGAACGAGGGGGGCTCCTACAATGAGCAGTTCTTC	TRBV24-1	TRBJ2-1	few	.
CSARGQPNQPQHF	TGCAGTGCCAGGGGACAGCCAAATCAGCCCCAGCATTTT	TRBV20-1	TRBJ1-5	few	TRBD1
CASSFQAGGTTDTQYF	TGTGCCAGCAGTTTCCAAGCGGGGGGGACAACAGATACGCAGTATTTT	TRBV12-3/TRBV12-4	TRBJ2-3	.	TRBD2
CSVSQENEKLFF	TGCAGCGTGTCGCAGGAAAATGAAAAACTGTTTTTT	TRBV29-1	TRBJ1-4	.	.
CASSRDGSLNEKLFF	TGCGCCAGCAGCCGGGACGGTAGTCTTAATGAAAAACTGTTTTTT	TRBV5-1	TRBJ1-4	few	.
CASSKTNEKLFF	TGTGCCAGCAGCAAGACCAATGAAAAACTGTTTTTT	TRBV11-1	TRBJ1-4	.	.
CASSLGASGGLMNTEAFF	TGCGCCAGCAGCCTTGGGGCTTCAGGGGGCCTTATGAACACTGAAGCTTTCTTT	TRBV4-1	TRBJ1-1	.	TRBD1
CATQNYRGGYGYTF	TGTGCCACTCAAAATTACAGGGGAGGATATGGCTACACCTTC	TRBV6-6	TRBJ1-2	.	TRBD1
CASSFPVQGLRVHEQYF	TGTGCCAGCAGTTTTCCTGTACAGGGACTTAGAGTCCACGAGCAGTACTTC	TRBV27	TRBJ2-7	.	.
CAISEFEYNEQFF	TGTGCCATCAGTGAGTTCGAGTACAATGAGCAGTTCTTC	TRBV10-3	TRBJ2-1	.	.
CASSLAPLRAQHF	TGTGCCAGCAGCTTGGCCCCTCTAAGGGCCCAGCATTTT	TRBV5-6	TRBJ1-5	.	.
CSASDPLREYKEKLFF	TGCAGTGCTTCGGACCCGTTGCGCGAGTATAAGGAAAAACTGTTTTTT	TRBV20-1	TRBJ1-4	.	.
CASRPQAGNTIYF	TGTGCCAGCAGACCCCAGGCTGGAAACACCATATATTTT	TRBV9	TRBJ1-3	.	.
CASSPKRALAKGKGVTEAFF	TGTGCCAGCAGTCCTAAGCGGGCACTAGCTAAAGGCAAAGGTGTCACTGAAGCTTTCTTT	TRBV6-1	TRBJ1-1	few	.
CASSYRLGAFRYEQYF	TGCGCCAGCAGCTATAGACTGGGAGCTTTCCGCTACGAGCAGTACTTC	TRBV4-1	TRBJ2-7	.	.
CASSFLRANYGYTF	TGTGCCAGCAGTTTTTTGAGAGCTAACTATGGCTACACCTTC	TRBV27	TRBJ1-2	.	.
CASSILNLPADTQYF	TGTGCCAGCAGTATCCTTAACCTCCCCGCAGATACGCAGTATTTT	TRBV2	TRBJ2-3	.	.
CASSLGVFSGANVLTF	TGTGCCAGCAGTTTAGGCGTTTTCTCTGGGGCCAACGTCCTGACTTTC	TRBV12-3/TRBV12-4	TRBJ2-6	few	.
CASSLDPGTRKNNEQFF	TGTGCCAGCAGCTTAGACCCCGGGACTAGAAAGAACAATGAGCAGTTCTTC	TRBV7-2	TRBJ2-1	.	TRBD2
CAWSLEADTYEQYF	TGTGCCTGGAGTCTCGAAGCGGACACCTACGAGCAGTACTTC	TRBV30	TRBJ2-7	.	.
CASTLGGNPYNEQFF	TGTGCCAGCACCCTCGGGGGGAATCCCTACAATGAGCAGTTCTTC	TRBV7-9	TRBJ2-1	.	TRBD2
CASSADGSSGNTIYF	TGTGCCAGCAGCGCGGACGGAAGCTCTGGAAACACCATATATTTT	TRBV9	TRBJ1-3	.	.
CASSYTRTEKFYEQYF	TGTGCCAGCAGTTACACCCGGACGGAGAAATTTTACGAGCAGTACTTC	TRBV6-5	TRBJ2-7	.	.
CASSQARQAYEQYF	TGTGCCAGCAGCCAGGCCCGACAGGCCTACGAGCAGTACTTC	TRBV6-6	TRBJ2-7	.	.
CASSSQGSTELFF	TGCGCCAGCAGCTCTCAGGGGTCCACGGAGCTGTTTTTT	TRBV5-1	TRBJ2-2	few	.
CASSQDSHSGAPYEQYF	TGCGCCAGCAGCCAAGATAGTCATAGCGGTGCCCCCTACGAGCAGTACTTC	TRBV4-3	TRBJ2-7	.	.
CATNREGDQPQHF	TGTGCCACCAACAGGGAGGGGGATCAGCCCCAGCATTTT	TRBV10-3	TRBJ1-5	.	.
CSVDPRDYGYTF	TGCAGCGTTGACCCCAGGGACTATGGCTACACCTTC	TRBV29-1	TRBJ1-2	.	.